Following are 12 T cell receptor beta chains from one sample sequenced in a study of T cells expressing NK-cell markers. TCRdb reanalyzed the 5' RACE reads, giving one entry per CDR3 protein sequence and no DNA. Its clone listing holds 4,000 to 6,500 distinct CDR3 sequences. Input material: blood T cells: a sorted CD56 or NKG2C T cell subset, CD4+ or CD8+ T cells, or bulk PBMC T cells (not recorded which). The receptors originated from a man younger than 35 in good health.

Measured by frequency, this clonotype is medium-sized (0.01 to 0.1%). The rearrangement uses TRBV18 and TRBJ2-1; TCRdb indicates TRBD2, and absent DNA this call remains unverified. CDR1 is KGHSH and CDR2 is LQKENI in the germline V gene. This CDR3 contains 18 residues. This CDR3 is CASSPRRDFGGGYNEQFF.

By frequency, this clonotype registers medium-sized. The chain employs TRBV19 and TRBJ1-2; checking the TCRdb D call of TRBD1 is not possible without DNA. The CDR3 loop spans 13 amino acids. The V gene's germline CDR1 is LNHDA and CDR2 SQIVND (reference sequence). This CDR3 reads CASTPLGVGGYTF. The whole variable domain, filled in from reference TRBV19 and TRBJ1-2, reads DGGITQSPKYLFRKEGQNVTLSCEQNLNHDAMYWYRQDPGQGLRLIYYSQIVNDFQKGDIAEGYSVSREKKESFPLTVTSAQKNPTAFYLCASTPLGVGGYTFGSGTRLTVV.

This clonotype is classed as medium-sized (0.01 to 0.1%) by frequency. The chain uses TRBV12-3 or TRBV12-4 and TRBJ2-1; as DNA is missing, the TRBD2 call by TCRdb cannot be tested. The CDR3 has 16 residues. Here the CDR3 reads CASSLGGLAGDNEQFF.

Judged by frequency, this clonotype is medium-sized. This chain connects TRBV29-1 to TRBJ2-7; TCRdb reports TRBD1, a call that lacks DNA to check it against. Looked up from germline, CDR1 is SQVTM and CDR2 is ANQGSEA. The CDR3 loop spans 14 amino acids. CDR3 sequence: CSALGQGPPYEQYF.

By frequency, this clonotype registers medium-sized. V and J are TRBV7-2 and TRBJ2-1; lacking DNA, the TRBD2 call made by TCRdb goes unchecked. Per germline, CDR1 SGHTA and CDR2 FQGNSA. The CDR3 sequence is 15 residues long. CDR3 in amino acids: CASSPRSGGDNEQFF.

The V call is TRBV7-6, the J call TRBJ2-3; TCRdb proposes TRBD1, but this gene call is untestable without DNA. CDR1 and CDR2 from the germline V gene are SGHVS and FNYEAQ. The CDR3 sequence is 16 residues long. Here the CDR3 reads CASSVGTREDTDTQYF.

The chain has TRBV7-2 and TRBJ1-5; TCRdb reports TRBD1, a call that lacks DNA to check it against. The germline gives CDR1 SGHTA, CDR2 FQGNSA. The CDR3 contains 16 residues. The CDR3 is CASSFTGTGVNQPQHF.

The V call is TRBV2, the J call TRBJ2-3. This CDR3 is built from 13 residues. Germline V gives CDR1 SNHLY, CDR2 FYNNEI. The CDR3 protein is CASRDIGETKGYF.

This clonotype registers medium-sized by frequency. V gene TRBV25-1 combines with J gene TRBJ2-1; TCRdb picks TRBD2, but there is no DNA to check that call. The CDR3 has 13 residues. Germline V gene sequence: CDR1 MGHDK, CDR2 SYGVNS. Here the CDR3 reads CASSSASFNEQFF.

The CDR3: CASSLVWGSGSNEQFF. This chain connects TRBV5-1 to TRBJ2-1; there is no DNA to check the TCRdb D call of TRBD2. CDR3 length: 16 amino acids. From germline, CDR1 is SGHRS and CDR2 YFSETQ.

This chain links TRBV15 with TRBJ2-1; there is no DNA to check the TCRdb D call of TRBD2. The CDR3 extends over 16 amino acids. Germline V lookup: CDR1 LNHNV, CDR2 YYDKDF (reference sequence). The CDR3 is CATSRDRREGYNEQFF.

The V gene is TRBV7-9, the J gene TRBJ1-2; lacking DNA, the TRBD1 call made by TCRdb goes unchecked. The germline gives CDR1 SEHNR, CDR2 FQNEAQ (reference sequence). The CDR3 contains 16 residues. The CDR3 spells CASSSGGTGPFYGYTF.